This entry concerns a single T cell receptor (beta chain). The protocol was immunoSEQ multiplex PCR, while the TCRdb copy is restricted to in-frame clones and leaves out a portion. The table records 70,000 to 100,000 clones, over 90% of them present only once. CDR3 length: 15 residues. Germline lookup yields CDR1 SGHRS and CDR2 YFSETQ. V was clipped by 0 bases and J by 8 bases; unmatched bases: 7. The data were obtained in a study of blood T cell repertoires in COVID-19. This rearrangement joins TRBV5-1 to TRBJ1-4, with 7 bases aligning to TRBD1. The sequenced sample was peripheral blood. The TCR sequence derives from a man aged 55 to 69 with acute or convalescent COVID-19. The CDR3 nucleotides are TGCGCCAGCAGCTTGGCCGCCGGGACAGAAGAAAAACTGTTTTTT. It encodes CASSLAAGTEEKLFF.